The entry below describes one T cell receptor (beta chain). In the original analysis: Amplification from reference gene primers served as the basis for estimated nucleated cell counts. Only in-frame clones appear in the TCRdb table, and some are missing; sequencing was by immunoSEQ multiplex PCR. V, J and clone size reflect that table, while D and trimming were determined from the DNA. The table lists 46,000 or so clones, over 75% of them singletons. The data stem from a study of blood T cell repertoires in COVID-19. Whole-study context: T cells, B-cell-depleted T cells, or PBMCs provided the cDNA or gDNA that served as material.

The CDR3 runs 16 residues. The V and J ends lost 0 bases and 4 bases, in that order; junction bases with no gene match: 4. Germline lookup yields CDR1 SGDLS and CDR2 YYNGEE. The rearrangement uses TRBV9 and TRBJ2-2; TRBD2 aligns across 9 bases. The specimen was peripheral blood. This receptor was identified in a man in his forties or fifties with acute or convalescent COVID-19. This chain's CDR3 is CASSVGSGSPTGELFF. CDR3 in DNA: TGTGCCAGCAGCGTAGGTAGCGGGAGTCCCACCGGGGAGCTGTTTTTT.